The present TCR beta chain was sequenced within a study of T cell clonotyping in hematopoietic cell transplantation. Whole-study context: Pretransplant recipient samples were taken after cytoreduction.

The time point is: recipient sample about 28 days before transplant, after cytoreduction. CDR1 and CDR2 from the germline V gene are SGHTA and FQGNSA. This CDR3 is built from 15 residues. V lost 10 bases and J lost 7; bases outside the gene matches: 16. Libraries were prepared by immunoSEQ multiplex PCR; TCRdb keeps only in-frame clonotypes and omits some of them. The sample shows tens of thousands of clones, approximately 84% of them seen only once. Study-wide results and caveats: No sorting was done, leaving CD4 and CD8 contributions mixed.

With respect to this clone: Its matching antigen is unknown.

The sample consisted of peripheral blood mononuclear cells, taken before stem cell transplant. The chain has TRBV7-2 and TRBJ1-5, with 7 bases that match TRBD1. This receptor was obtained from a man aged 55 to 70 with biphenotypic leukemia. Some clones in this sample may be carry-over from other donors' samples. This CDR3 is CATSLKGGAGQPQHF. The CDR3 DNA sequence: TGTGCCACTAGCCTGAAAGGGGGCGCTGGGCAGCCCCAGCATTTT.